This is a list of T cell receptor beta chains from one sample in a study of T cell changes during pregnancy in multiple sclerosis. Produced via immunoSEQ multiplex PCR; TCRdb's table is partial and in-frame only. The repertoire holds more than 25,000 clones, 89% seen once, with 11% in the top ten. The sample consisted of CD8+ T cells from peripheral blood mononuclear cells, taken in the third trimester of pregnancy. All receptors derive from a female donor with multiple sclerosis, enrolled in a pregnancy study. CDR3s include the opening cysteine and the closing phenylalanine or tryptophan. D genes are given only for firm matches. Clone size is stated in some rows and not others, as once, few, many or a class when expanded.

D: -
V: TRBV5-6
size: -
J: TRBJ1-1
DNA: TGTGCCAGCAGCTTGGTGGACAGTACTGAAGCTTTCTTT
CDR3: CASSLVDSTEAFF

D: TRBD2
V: TRBV7-3
size: -
J: TRBJ2-1
DNA: TGTGCCAGCAGCCCCCTGGGGACTAGCGACCACAATGAGCAGTTCTTC
CDR3: CASSPLGTSDHNEQFF

D: TRBD1
V: TRBV7-2
size: -
J: TRBJ2-5
DNA: TGTGCCAGCAGCCCCCGGGACAGGGAAGAGACCCAGTACTTC
CDR3: CASSPRDREETQYF

D: -
V: TRBV5-5
size: -
J: TRBJ1-1
DNA: TGTGCCAGCAGCTTGGGGACACGGAACACTGAAGCTTTCTTT
CDR3: CASSLGTRNTEAFF

D: -
V: TRBV27
size: -
J: TRBJ1-1
DNA: TGTGCCAGCAGCCCGCGGGGGAAGATGTACACTGAAGCTTTCTTT
CDR3: CASSPRGKMYTEAFF

D: -
V: TRBV28
size: -
J: TRBJ1-2
DNA: TGTGCCAGCAGTTTTTGGGACACATATGGCTACACCTTC
CDR3: CASSFWDTYGYTF

D: TRBD2
V: TRBV28
size: -
J: TRBJ2-2
DNA: TGTGCCAGCAGTTTACTGGTAATAGCGGGAAATCCCGGGGAGCTGTTTTTT
CDR3: CASSLLVIAGNPGELFF

D: TRBD1
V: TRBV27
size: few
J: TRBJ2-7
DNA: TGTGCCAGCGGTCGAACCGGGACAGGGTCCCACGAGCAGTACTTC
CDR3: CASGRTGTGSHEQYF

D: -
V: TRBV9
size: -
J: TRBJ1-5
DNA: TGTGCCAGCAGCCCCTATCCAGGGGAAAATCAGCCCCAGCATTTT
CDR3: CASSPYPGENQPQHF

D: TRBD2
V: TRBV5-1
size: -
J: TRBJ2-1
DNA: TGCGCCAGCAGCACGGGACTAGCGGGATCAGGCGATGAGCAGTTCTTC
CDR3: CASSTGLAGSGDEQFF

D: TRBD1
V: TRBV27
size: -
J: TRBJ1-1
DNA: TGTGCCAGCAACAGGGGGGATGAAGCTTTCTTT
CDR3: CASNRGDEAFF

D: -
V: TRBV7-9
size: -
J: TRBJ1-2
DNA: TGTGCCAGCAGCTTTTTCAGGGTATCTGATGGCTACACCTTC
CDR3: CASSFFRVSDGYTF

D: TRBD2
V: TRBV10-3
size: -
J: TRBJ2-1
DNA: TGTGCCAGCTCGGGGGGGCGGAGCTCCTACAATGAGCAGTTCTTC
CDR3: CASSGGRSSYNEQFF

D: -
V: TRBV11-3
size: -
J: TRBJ2-7
DNA: TGTGCCAGCAGCTTAGATTGGGGGCTATCCTACGAGCAGTACTTC
CDR3: CASSLDWGLSYEQYF

D: TRBD1
V: TRBV7-9
size: -
J: TRBJ2-5
DNA: TGTGCCAGCAGCTGGCCGGGACAGGAGGTCGAGACCCAGTACTTC
CDR3: CASSWPGQEVETQYF

D: -
V: TRBV5-1
size: few
J: TRBJ2-7
DNA: TGCGCCAGCAGCTTGGGACGGGCCTACGAGCAGTACTTC
CDR3: CASSLGRAYEQYF

D: -
V: TRBV9
size: few
J: TRBJ1-1
DNA: TGTGCCAGCAGCGTAGCGGACAGCGTAAGCGAAGCTTTCTTT
CDR3: CASSVADSVSEAFF

D: TRBD2
V: TRBV5-1
size: -
J: TRBJ2-7
DNA: TGCGCCAGCAGCTTGTCCGCCCCTAATAGCGGGGGCCCCCCCTACGAGCAGTACTTC
CDR3: CASSLSAPNSGGPPYEQYF

D: -
V: TRBV7-9
size: -
J: TRBJ2-7
DNA: TGTGCCAGCAGCATCCGTGGTGGAGGGAACGAGCAGTACTTC
CDR3: CASSIRGGGNEQYF

D: TRBD2
V: TRBV2
size: -
J: TRBJ2-1
DNA: TGTGCCAGCAGGACTAGCGACGACAATGAGCAGTTCTTC
CDR3: CASRTSDDNEQFF

D: TRBD1
V: TRBV10-3
size: -
J: TRBJ2-5
DNA: TGTGCCATCAGTGACGGCAGGGGGGAGACCCAGTACTTC
CDR3: CAISDGRGETQYF

D: TRBD2
V: TRBV2
size: -
J: TRBJ2-2
DNA: TGTGCCAGCAGTTTTAGCGGGAGAGAGTACACCGGGGAGCTGTTTTTT
CDR3: CASSFSGREYTGELFF

D: TRBD2
V: TRBV5-1
size: few
J: TRBJ2-3
DNA: TGCGCCAGCAGCTTGGTGCTAGCGGGAGGCACAGATACGCAGTATTTT
CDR3: CASSLVLAGGTDTQYF

D: -
V: TRBV6-5
size: -
J: TRBJ1-2
DNA: TGTGCCAGCAGTACGATTGGGAGCTATGGCTACACCTTC
CDR3: CASSTIGSYGYTF

D: TRBD1
V: TRBV28
size: -
J: TRBJ1-2
DNA: TGTGCCAGCAGCTTGGGGACAGGGGGCTATGGCTACACCTTC
CDR3: CASSLGTGGYGYTF

D: TRBD1
V: TRBV25-1
size: -
J: TRBJ2-6
DNA: TGTGCCAGCCTAGGACAGGGCTTCGGGGCCAACGTCCTGACTTTC
CDR3: CASLGQGFGANVLTF

D: -
V: TRBV27
size: -
J: TRBJ1-5
DNA: TGTGCCAGCAGTTTAGGCAGGGCCAGTCAGCCCCAGCATTTT
CDR3: CASSLGRASQPQHF

D: -
V: TRBV19
size: once
J: TRBJ2-1
DNA: TGTGCCAGTAGTATCTCTTCGTCCTACAATGAGCAGTTCTTC
CDR3: CASSISSSYNEQFF

D: -
V: TRBV30
size: -
J: TRBJ1-2
DNA: TGTGCCTGGAGTGACACAGGGACCTGGGGCTACACCTTC
CDR3: CAWSDTGTWGYTF